Presented here are 18 T cell receptor beta chains from one specimen sequenced in a study of CD8 T cells in Susac syndrome. The RNA, about 0.45 to 1 ug, was put through reverse transcription using random hexamers. TCRdb used MiXCR to reprocess the immunoSEQ multiplex PCR reads, holding one entry per CDR3 protein. The table includes approximately 190,000 distinct CDR3 sequences, about 93% detected once. The sample was CD4+ T cells from PBMCs. The receptors stem from a human donor in good health.

This sequence joins TRBV5-4 and TRBJ1-1; the D gene is possibly TRBD1 (6 bases). Trimming pared 1 base from V and 1 base from J, leaving 20 bases between. Germline values: CDR1 SGHNT, CDR2 YYREEE (reference sequence). The CDR3 totals 18 residues. The CDR3 spells CASSLRGHGTARNTEAFF. As DNA, the CDR3 is TGTGCCAGCAGCTTGAGGGGACACGGGACGGCAAGGAACACTGAAGCTTTCTTT.

The rearrangement joins TRBV6-2 or TRBV6-3 to TRBJ1-6, with D perhaps TRBD1 (6 bases). There are 14 residues in the CDR3. Germline V lookup: CDR1 MNHEY, CDR2 SVGEGT. Trimming removed 4 bases from V and 10 bases from J, with 14 bases in between. The CDR3 here is CASSFYDRLSPLHF. CDR3 DNA sequence: TGTGCCAGCAGTTTCTACGACAGGCTCTCACCCCTCCACTTT.

The CDR3 reads CASSLVAGGSETQYF. DNA of the CDR3: TGTGCCAGCAGCTTGGTAGCGGGGGGGTCAGAGACCCAGTACTTC. The chain has TRBV5-4 and TRBJ2-5; 11 bases agree with TRBD2. Looked up from germline, CDR1 is SGHNT and CDR2 is YYREEE (reference sequence). CDR3 length equals 15 residues. The junction had 2 bases not matched to a gene; V was cut back by 0 bases and J by 4 bases.

The chain is built from TRBV29-1 and TRBJ1-1; D is undetermined. CDR1 is SQVTM, CDR2 ANQGSEA, per germline. The CDR3 totals 12 residues. With 6 bases removed from V and 1 base from J, the gap between germline ends came to 9 bases. The CDR3 reads CSVNTANTEAFF. The CDR3 DNA is TGCAGCGTCAACACAGCGAACACTGAAGCTTTCTTT.

The CDR3: CASSLVSSREQFF. As DNA, the CDR3 is TGTGCCAGCAGCTTGGTTTCTAGCCGGGAGCAGTTCTTC. This chain connects TRBV7-2 to TRBJ2-1; D possibly corresponds to TRBD2 (5 bases). Germline CDR1 reads SGHTA; CDR2 reads FQGNSA. V lost 3 bases to trimming and J lost 10 bases, with 13 bases between them. The CDR3 totals 13 residues.

The V and J genes are TRBV5-1 and TRBJ2-2, with D unclear. This CDR3 spans 13 amino acids. The ends were cut back, 0 bases at V and 5 bases at J, with 5 bases in the middle. Germline V lookup: CDR1 SGHRS, CDR2 YFSETQ. This CDR3 reads CASSLDATGELFF. In DNA, the CDR3 is TGCGCCAGCAGCTTGGACGCGACCGGGGAGCTGTTTTTT. Combining the CDR3 with reference TRBV5-1 and TRBJ2-2 gives the whole variable domain KAGVTQTPRYLIKTRGQQVTLSCSPISGHRSVSWYQQTPGQGLQFLFEYFSETQRNKGNFPGRFSGRQFSNSRSEMNVSTLELGDSALYLCASSLDATGELFFGEGSRLTVL.

The chain employs TRBV19 and TRBJ2-1; D call uncertain. The CDR3 has 13 residues. CDR1 is LNHDA and CDR2 is SQIVND in the germline V gene (reference sequence). The germline V and J ends were trimmed by 2 bases and 1 base, with 3 bases remaining between them. The CDR3 here is CASSIPSYNEQFF. The CDR3 DNA reads TGTGCCAGTAGTATACCGTCCTACAATGAGCAGTTCTTC.

The chain employs TRBV7-3 and TRBJ2-6; D tentatively reads TRBD1 or TRBD2 (5 bases each). The CDR3 is made up of 18 amino acids. Germline values: CDR1 SGHTA, CDR2 FQGTGA. Trimming took 5 bases from V and 2 from J, leaving 19 bases between them. This chain's CDR3 is CASSQTLGVFTGANVLTF. The CDR3 region has the DNA TGTGCCAGCAGCCAAACGTTGGGGGTTTTTACTGGGGCCAACGTCCTGACTTTC.

The V call is TRBV28, the J call TRBJ1-1; D is possibly TRBD1 (5 bases). Per germline, CDR1 MDHEN and CDR2 SYDVKM. The CDR3 extends over 13 amino acids. V was shortened by 5 bases and J by 4 bases, with 11 bases between the two germline ends. The CDR3 DNA reads TGTGCCAGCAGTACCCCCGGGGGCACTGAAGCTTTCTTT. This sequence encodes CASSTPGGTEAFF.

V gene TRBV7-8 combines with J gene TRBJ1-1, with unresolved D. Trimming took off 2 bases at V and 7 bases at J, with 5 bases between the two ends. The CDR3 is made up of 11 amino acids. CDR1 and CDR2 (germline): SGHVS, FQNEAQ. Here the CDR3 reads CASSLNGEAFF. In nucleotides, the CDR3 is TGTGCCAGCAGCTTAAACGGTGAAGCTTTCTTT.

This clonotype was counted a few times. The chain carries TRBV12-3 or TRBV12-4 and TRBJ2-7; 13 nucleotides line up with TRBD2. There are 15 residues in the CDR3. V lost 5 bases, J lost 2 bases, and 3 bases stayed unmatched. CDR3 DNA: TGTGCCAGCAGTCGGACTAGCGGGGGTCCCTACGAGCAGTACTTC. Its protein product is CASSRTSGGPYEQYF.

V gene TRBV30 combines with J gene TRBJ2-7, with 8 nucleotides matching TRBD1. The CDR3 contains 15 residues. Germline V gene sequence: CDR1 GTSNPN, CDR2 SVGIG (reference sequence). Losses at the gene ends were 3 bases for V and 2 bases for J; bases not matched to a gene: 9. CDR3 amino acids: CAWRGKGTGPYEQYF. The CDR3 DNA reads TGTGCCTGGAGGGGAAAAGGGACAGGACCCTACGAGCAGTACTTC.

The V and J genes are TRBV9 and TRBJ1-4; TRBD1 matches at 9 bases. This CDR3 has 17 residues. J lost 5 bases, V lost 0 bases, and 8 bases had no gene match. Germline V lookup: CDR1 SGDLS, CDR2 YYNGEE. In DNA, the CDR3 is TGTGCCAGCAGCGTAGGTCCGAGACAGGGGGGGAATGAAAAACTGTTTTTT. Protein product: CASSVGPRQGGNEKLFF.

The CDR3 DNA reads TGTGCCAGCAGCAGCTACAGGGGGCGGAAACTCAGCATTTATACGCAGTATTTT. Amino acids: CASSSYRGRKLSIYTQYF. This chain connects TRBV7-2 to TRBJ2-3; 9 bases fit TRBD1. CDR1 is SGHTA, CDR2 FQGNSA, per germline. The CDR3 covers 18 residues. Losses at the gene ends were 5 bases for V and 7 bases for J; bases not matched to a gene: 19.

The gene calls are TRBV19 and TRBJ1-5, with no clear D. Germline CDR1 LNHDA, CDR2 SQIVND (reference sequence). Trimming left V 11 bases short and J 0 bases short, with 17 bases between. The length of the CDR3 is 15 residues. The CDR3 loop is CARWDRAYSNQPQHF. CDR3 bases: TGTGCCCGCTGGGATAGGGCTTATAGCAATCAGCCCCAGCATTTT.

The chain is built from TRBV20-1 and TRBJ2-2, with 7 bases lining up with TRBD2. The V gene end was trimmed by 6 bases and the J gene end by 0 bases; junction bases not matched to a gene: 10. CDR3 length: 16 residues. Looked up from germline, CDR1 is DFQATT and CDR2 is SNEGSKA (reference sequence). The CDR3 here is CSAPRPRGANTGELFF. The CDR3 bases are TGCAGTGCCCCGAGACCTCGGGGGGCGAACACCGGGGAGCTGTTTTTT.

The rearrangement links TRBV19 to TRBJ1-1; D might be TRBD1 (5 bases). Germline assignment: CDR1 LNHDA and CDR2 SQIVND (reference sequence). The germline V and J ends were trimmed by 4 bases and 4 bases, with 10 bases remaining between them. The CDR3 runs 13 residues. CDR3 in amino acids: CASSKRGTTEAFF. The CDR3 DNA is TGTGCCAGTAGTAAGCGGGGCACCACTGAAGCTTTCTTT.

The rearrangement joins TRBV23-1 to TRBJ1-3; possibly TRBD1 for D (6 bases). TRBV23-1 is labeled an ORF, and its function is uncertain. V gave up 6 bases and J gave up 2 bases, with 14 bases separating them. The CDR3 is 15 residues long. This CDR3 reads CASRPTGPPGNTIYF. In DNA form, the CDR3 reads TGCGCCAGCAGACCCACAGGGCCCCCTGGAAACACCATATATTTT.